A single sample gave rise to the 5 T cell receptor beta chains below, sequenced in a study of T cell repertoires in cytomegalovirus infection. TCRdb called the reads again in MiXCR, with one record for every CDR3 protein. The sample carries approximately 910,000 distinct CDR3 sequences, approximately 31% recorded once. No antigen has been identified for these receptors. The source material was cultured CD8+ T cells from PBMCs, sampled from culture after CMV antigen stimulation. The receptors originated from a human donor in good health (CMV status not recorded). Some clones in this sample may be carry-over from other donors' samples.

This clonotype was observed at least ten times. V gene TRBV12-3 or TRBV12-4 combines with J gene TRBJ2-2, with D uncertain. The CDR3 is 16 amino acids. Trimming took 3 bases from V and 3 from J, leaving 14 bases between them. The CDR3 coding sequence is TGTGCCAGCAGTTTGCGGAGCTACCCGGACACCGGGGAGCTGTTTTTT. Its translation is CASSLRSYPDTGELFF.

This clonotype was picked up a small number of times. V gene TRBV5-6 combines with J gene TRBJ2-3; D call uncertain. The CDR3 is 13 amino acids. Trimming pared 4 bases from V and 6 bases from J, leaving 12 bases between. Looked up from germline, CDR1 is SGHDT and CDR2 is YYEEEE. The CDR3 spells CASSPPTTDTQYF. DNA for the CDR3: TGTGCCAGCAGCCCCCCGACGACCGATACGCAGTATTTT.

The rearrangement links TRBV6-5 to TRBJ2-7; D is perhaps TRBD1 (5 bases). Trimming took 2 bases from V and 3 from J, leaving 11 bases between them. Germline V CDR1 and CDR2: MNHEY, SVGAGI. This CDR3 spans 14 amino acids. For the CDR3, the DNA is TGTGCCAGCAGTTACGCCCAGGGCCACTACGAGCAGTACGTC. Translated: CASSYAQGHYEQYV.

The gene calls are TRBV19 and TRBJ2-1, with 7 bases lining up with TRBD2. The J segment lost 7 bases and the V segment lost 3 bases, leaving 9 bases of the junction unmatched. CDR1 is LNHDA and CDR2 is SQIVND in the germline V gene (reference sequence). The CDR3 is 15 amino acids. The CDR3 DNA sequence: TGTGCCAGTAGTATGGCGGGGGTAGCGATTAATGAGCAGTTCTTC. Translating it yields CASSMAGVAINEQFF.

The chain uses TRBV27 and TRBJ1-2; 8 nucleotides align to TRBD1. From germline, CDR1 is MNHEY and CDR2 SMNVEV (reference sequence). Losses at the gene ends were 4 bases for V and 2 bases for J; bases not matched to a gene: 9. The CDR3 is made up of 16 amino acids. This CDR3 is CASSSANGQGNYGYTF. The CDR3 coding sequence is TGTGCCAGCAGTTCCGCGAACGGACAGGGCAACTATGGCTACACCTTC.